The 22 T cell receptor beta chains below were found in one sample sequenced in a study of T cells of healthy individuals. TCRdb redid the calling of the 5' RACE reads with MiXCR, one entry per CDR3 protein. In the table there are more than 60,000 distinct CDR3 sequences, roughly 16% of which are singletons. The receptors originated from a human donor in good health.

This clonotype showed up many times. The chain employs TRBV29-1 and TRBJ1-2, with D possibly matching TRBD1 (5 bases). The CDR3 covers 13 residues. Germline V CDR1 and CDR2: SQVTM, ANQGSEA. With 5 bases removed from V and 2 bases from J, the gap between germline ends came to 12 bases. As DNA, the CDR3 is TGCAGCGTTAGAGGGGCGGAGAACTATGGCTACACCTTC. Its translation: CSVRGAENYGYTF.

The V and J genes are TRBV7-6 and TRBJ2-2; D may be TRBD1 (5 bases). Trimming pared 2 bases from V and 1 base from J, leaving 11 bases between. The CDR3 runs to 16 residues. Per germline, CDR1 SGHVS and CDR2 FNYEAQ. CDR3 in DNA: TGTGCCAGCAGCTTAAGGTTGGGGCGGAACACCGGGGAGCTGTTTTTT. This codes for CASSLRLGRNTGELFF.

This sequence joins TRBV12-5 and TRBJ1-2, with D unresolved. V was pared by 0 bases and J by 8 bases, with 10 bases between. Germline CDR1 and CDR2: LGHNT and FRNRAP. This CDR3 has 13 residues. The CDR3 coding sequence is TGTGCTAGTGGTTTGGTCCCAGCTCAAGGCTACACCTTC. It yields the protein CASGLVPAQGYTF.

The rearrangement uses TRBV23-1 and TRBJ2-2, with D tentatively TRBD1 (5 bases). TRBV23-1 is an open reading frame, and its role is uncertain. Trimming pared 8 bases from V and 3 bases from J, leaving 22 bases between. The CDR3 runs to 17 residues. The CDR3, as DNA: TGCGCCAGCTCACGGCAGTCGGCAGGGTCGGACACCGGGGAGCTGTTTTTT. This codes for CASSRQSAGSDTGELFF.

V and J are TRBV11-3 and TRBJ2-3, with D possibly called TRBD1 or TRBD2 (6 bases each). The V and J ends lost 2 bases and 4 bases respectively, with 16 bases between them. The CDR3 covers 16 residues. Germline loops: CDR1 SGHNT, CDR2 YENEEA. CDR3 amino acids: CASSLIGGREADTQYF. DNA of the CDR3: TGTGCCAGCAGCTTAATTGGGGGGCGCGAGGCAGATACGCAGTATTTT.

This clonotype has a handful of counts. V is TRBV7-9 and J is TRBJ1-2; the D gene is possibly TRBD1 (5 bases). The V gene lost 4 bases and the J gene lost 1 base, with 7 bases spanning the gap. The germline gives CDR1 SEHNR, CDR2 FQNEAQ (reference sequence). CDR3 size: 13 residues. The CDR3 sequence is CASSSTVNYGYTF. DNA of the CDR3: TGTGCCAGCAGCTCGACAGTTAACTATGGCTACACCTTC.

This clonotype was seen at least ten times. CDR3 DNA sequence: TGTGCCAGCAGTTTAGGGACAGACGGTAACACTGAAGCTTTCTTT. It codes for CASSLGTDGNTEAFF. The J gene is TRBJ1-1, the V gene TRBV28; 7 bases map to TRBD1. Per the germline V gene, CDR1 is MDHEN and CDR2 is SYDVKM. The CDR3 extends over 15 amino acids. Trimming removed 2 bases from V and 2 bases from J; junction bases left unmatched: 5. The whole variable domain, filled in from reference TRBV28 and TRBJ1-1, reads DVKVTQSSRYLVKRTGEKVFLECVQDMDHENMFWYRQDPGLGLRLIYFSYDVKMKEKGDIPEGYSVSREKKERFSLILESASTNQTSMYLCASSLGTDGNTEAFFGQGTRLTVV.

This clonotype was detected only a few times. The chain couples TRBV5-1 to TRBJ2-5; no clear D. This CDR3 contains 14 residues. The V gene's germline CDR1 is SGHRS and CDR2 YFSETQ. Trimming stripped 2 bases from V and 3 bases from J, with 11 bases between. The CDR3 sequence: CASSLTSTEETQYF. CDR3 nucleotides: TGCGCCAGCAGCTTAACTTCGACTGAAGAGACCCAGTACTTC. Full variable domain (missing parts from reference TRBV5-1 and TRBJ2-5): KAGVTQTPRYLIKTRGQQVTLSCSPISGHRSVSWYQQTPGQGLQFLFEYFSETQRNKGNFPGRFSGRQFSNSRSEMNVSTLELGDSALYLCASSLTSTEETQYFGPGTRLLVL.

Judged by abundance, this clonotype is medium-sized. The chain joins TRBV20-1 to TRBJ2-7, with TRBD1 as a possible D gene (6 bases). Germline lookup yields CDR1 DFQATT and CDR2 SNEGSKA (reference sequence). There are 14 residues in the CDR3. Trimming removed 0 bases at V and 2 bases at J, with 11 bases between. The CDR3 loop reads CSARDHRVPYEQYF. Written as DNA, the CDR3 is TGCAGTGCTAGAGATCACAGGGTCCCCTACGAGCAGTACTTC.

This clonotype showed up many times. CDR3 bases: TGCAGTGCTACATTGACAGGCTTAACAGATACGCAGTATTTT. Its protein is CSATLTGLTDTQYF. This chain uses TRBV20-1 with TRBJ2-3; possibly TRBD1 for D (6 bases). Per the germline V gene, CDR1 is DFQATT and CDR2 is SNEGSKA (reference sequence). V was cut by 4 bases and J by 3 bases, with 14 bases left in between. The CDR3 totals 14 residues.

This clonotype was counted at least ten times. In nucleotides, the CDR3 is TGTGCCAGCACTCCAGACGGTACTTTCGACGAGCAGTACTTC. Amino acids: CASTPDGTFDEQYF. V gene TRBV11-2 combines with J gene TRBJ2-7; D not certain. The CDR3 is 14 residues long. The germline V and J ends were trimmed by 7 bases and 5 bases, with 18 bases remaining between them. Germline loops: CDR1 SGHAT, CDR2 FQNNGV. The whole variable domain, remainder taken from reference TRBV11-2 and TRBJ2-7, is EAGVAQSPRYKIIEKRQSVAFWCNPISGHATLYWYQQILGQGPKLLIQFQNNGVVDDSQLPKDRFSAERLKGVDSTLKIQPAKLEDSAVYLCASTPDGTFDEQYFGPGTRLTVT.

V is TRBV28 and J is TRBJ1-5, with D possibly TRBD1 on 5 matching bases. Germline values: CDR1 MDHEN, CDR2 SYDVKM. This CDR3 spans 14 amino acids. The V and J ends lost 10 bases and 6 bases respectively, with 19 bases between them. CDR3 bases: TGTGCCACCCAGGGATACTCGTCTGGTCAGCCCCAGCATTTT. Residues: CATQGYSSGQPQHF.

This clonotype was picked up many times. The CDR3: CASSWSGNTEAFF. Here the CDR3 DNA reads TGTGCCAGCAGCTGGTCTGGGAACACTGAAGCTTTCTTT. This chain joins TRBV7-6 and TRBJ1-1; D remains unclear. The CDR3 contains 13 residues. With 4 bases removed from V and 1 base from J, the gap between germline ends came to 7 bases. Per the germline V gene, CDR1 is SGHVS and CDR2 is FNYEAQ.

This clonotype was observed a few times. This chain joins TRBV27 and TRBJ2-2, with D possibly being TRBD1 (6 bases). The V gene's germline CDR1 is MNHEY and CDR2 SMNVEV (reference sequence). CDR3 length: 18 amino acids. V was clipped by 5 bases and J by 3 bases, with 22 bases between them. CDR3 loop: CASSRTRQAYLYTGELFF. CDR3 in DNA: TGTGCCAGCAGTAGGACCCGACAGGCCTACTTGTACACCGGGGAGCTGTTTTTT.

In nucleotides, the CDR3 is TGTGCCAGCAGCTTGGAGGCCGATCAGCCCCAGCATTTT. Translated, it gives CASSLEADQPQHF. The V and J genes are TRBV5-4 and TRBJ1-5; D remains unclear. The CDR3 covers 13 residues. With 0 bases removed from V and 5 bases from J, the gap between germline ends came to 6 bases. Germline V gene data show CDR1 as SGHNT and CDR2 as YYREEE (reference sequence).

This clonotype has at least ten counts. V usage is TRBV7-6 and J usage is TRBJ1-1; D is possibly TRBD1 (5 bases). Between the trimmed V and J ends, which lost 5 bases and 5 bases, there was a span of 12 bases. The germline gives CDR1 SGHVS, CDR2 FNYEAQ. This CDR3 comprises 13 residues. CDR3 amino acids: CASSPPQATEAFF. Here the CDR3 DNA reads TGTGCCAGCAGCCCCCCACAGGCAACTGAAGCTTTCTTT. The full variable domain, with the rest looked up from reference TRBV7-6 and TRBJ1-1, is GAGVSQSPRYKVTKRGQDVALRCDPISGHVSLYWYRQALGQGPEFLTYFNYEAQQDKSGLPNDRFSAERPEGSISTLTIQRTEQRDSAMYRCASSPPQATEAFFGQGTRLTVV.

The V gene is TRBV10-3, the J gene TRBJ1-3; D ambiguous. The CDR3 totals 14 residues. Trimming cost V 6 bases and J 0 bases, with 9 bases left between them. Germline loops: CDR1 ENHRY, CDR2 SYGVKD. The CDR3 DNA is TGTGCCATCAGCGTACAGATCTCTGGAAACACCATATATTTT. As protein: CAISVQISGNTIYF.

CDR3 DNA sequence: TGTGCCACCAGTGAATCCCGAACAGGGCCAGCTAACTATGGCTACACCTTC. It specifies CATSESRTGPANYGYTF. The chain employs TRBV24-1 and TRBJ1-2; D possibly corresponds to TRBD1 (6 bases). Germline lookup yields CDR1 KGHDR and CDR2 SFDVKD. The CDR3 extends over 17 amino acids. V shed 4 bases and J shed 0 bases, with 17 bases lying between them.

The rearrangement links TRBV7-9 to TRBJ1-4; D is unclear. Germline V CDR1 and CDR2: SEHNR, FQNEAQ (reference sequence). Trimming removed 3 bases at V and 5 bases at J, with 10 bases between. The CDR3 sequence is 14 residues long. DNA of the CDR3: TGTGCCAGCAGCTTGGGCCAGACAAATGAAAAACTGTTTTTT. Amino acids: CASSLGQTNEKLFF.

This clonotype appeared many times. The chain has TRBV20-1 and TRBJ1-6, with 7 bases matching TRBD1. Looked up from germline, CDR1 is DFQATT and CDR2 is SNEGSKA (reference sequence). CDR3 length: 13 amino acids. V lost 5 bases and J lost 10; bases outside the gene matches: 8. Here the CDR3 reads CSAPTGAGSPLHF. The CDR3 nucleotides are TGCAGTGCTCCTACAGGGGCGGGATCACCCCTCCACTTT.

This clonotype came up many times. The V gene is TRBV20-1, the J gene TRBJ2-1; 14 bases align to TRBD2. The CDR3 covers 14 residues. Per germline, CDR1 DFQATT and CDR2 SNEGSKA (reference sequence). With V trimmed by 5 bases and J by 7 bases, 4 bases remained unmatched. CDR3 residues: CSAGTSGRGNEQFF. As DNA, the CDR3 is TGCAGTGCTGGGACTAGCGGGAGAGGGAATGAGCAGTTCTTC.

This clonotype was counted many times. The rearrangement links TRBV20-1 to TRBJ1-4; D unclear. Trimming took 2 bases from V and 5 from J, leaving 18 bases between them. CDR1 and CDR2 (germline): DFQATT, SNEGSKA (reference sequence). This CDR3 contains 16 residues. CDR3 amino acids: CSARRADRWANEKLFF. CDR3 nucleotide sequence: TGCAGTGCTAGAAGGGCAGATAGGTGGGCCAATGAAAAACTGTTTTTT.